This section outlines one TCR beta chain sequence together with its context. The source of the sample is a study of blood T cells in healthy people across ages. Through a sample-barcoded 5' primer and a J-beta primer mix, a second PCR was run for 7 to 11 cycles. MiXCR, applied by TCRdb to the 5' RACE reads, yields one record per CDR3 protein. Of roughly 800,000 distinct CDR3 sequences in the sample, about 53% were seen once. The source is an elderly man in good health. Sequenced: blood.

The CDR3 DNA is TGTGCCAGCAGTTTGGCGACCCGAGCCAAAAACATTCAGTACTTC. Encoded protein: CASSLATRAKNIQYF. V is TRBV28 and J is TRBJ2-4, with D unresolved. The CDR3 has 15 residues. Germline CDR1 reads MDHEN; CDR2 reads SYDVKM. The V end was cut by 3 bases, the J end by 0 bases, with 9 bases between.